This T cell receptor (beta chain) was found in a study of cytomegalovirus exposure and HLA in healthy donors. The PCR was carried out with 60 Vbeta primers and 13 Jbeta primers. TCRdb keeps only in-frame clones here, not all; method: immunoSEQ multiplex PCR. The sample lists some 140,000 clones, 55% to 80% occurring once. The CDR3 length is 14 residues. Trimming took 3 bases from V and 4 from J, leaving 13 bases between them. From germline, CDR1 is KGHSH and CDR2 LQKENI. Only a few counts were recorded for this clone. The source is a woman between 40 and 55 years old in good health and CMV-seronegative. The chain uses TRBV18 and TRBJ2-7; the D gene is possibly TRBD2 (6 bases). Sample: PBMCs. This chain's CDR3 is CASSPWPSVYEQYF. As DNA, the CDR3 is TGTGCCAGCTCACCCTGGCCTAGCGTGTACGAGCAGTACTTC.